This paragraph covers one T cell receptor (beta chain) sequence. Its cognate antigen has yet to be identified. No much larger clonotype is one base removed from it; base qualities were not supplied. Each collaborating institution followed its own protocols to collect whole blood in K2EDTA tubes. For TCRbeta analysis, collaborator samples were shipped as frozen whole blood, as isolated PBMCs, or as DNA extracted from either sample type. These data are taken from a study of blood T cell repertoires in COVID-19 (TCRdb year 2020). Regarding the research as a whole: Collaborator samples came from the United States, Italy and Spain and covered acute and convalescent phases of COVID-19. Where available, HLA class I and class II types were obtained from metadata supplied by the sample provider rather than from assay-based typing. The repertoires were released in a freely available public database meant as a resource for research on the immune response to SARS-CoV-2. A de-identified subject ID, COVID-19 status, age in years and sex were almost always included in the sample metadata. Samples were obtained from the ongoing ImmuneRACE study (first 160 participants) and from over a thousand subjects provided by 6 global collaborators. The material from the prospective study consisted of cDNA or gDNA derived from T cells, B-cell-depleted T cells, or PBMCs. Subjects who had been exposed to COVID-19, were actively infected with it, or had recovered from it provided the deeply sampled blood TCRbeta repertoires that made up the dataset.

Overall results and qualifications from the work: The amount of clinical and demographic metadata varied by source and participant and was provided uncurated.

As encoded in the germline V gene (reference sequence), CDR1 is SGHNT while CDR2 is YYREEE. V and J lose 7 bases and 10 bases, and a span of 15 bases separates them. From its cysteine to its phenylalanine, the CDR3 spans 12 amino acids. Only the CDR3 DNA is retained, 36 bases long and in frame from the first base. TCRbeta CDR3 regions were amplified from genomic DNA by means of the immunoSEQ Assay, a bias-controlled multiplex PCR. The study's own analysis went as follows. Nucleated cell counts per sample were estimated from amplification of reference gene primers within the assay. To quantify the absolute abundance of each unique TCRbeta CDR3 rearrangement, sequence reads were collapsed and filtered. Productive Simpson clonality was computed per sample as the square root of Simpson's diversity index over productive rearrangements. In TCRdb, the immuneACCESS table is reduced to in-frame sequences with V and J assigned. These tables do not hold every clone; where another copy was compared, an unresolved V gene accounts for under half, and the others remain unexplained. The V and J calls and the clone size are those of that table, but D and trimming were determined from the DNA. The sample yields over 150,000 clones; 65% to 90% were counted once. Together, the top ten hold 8% to 10% of the sample.

This clonotype originated in a man between 50 and 59 years old with active or convalescent COVID-19. Sequencing was carried out using peripheral blood. The chain uses TRBV5-4 and TRBJ2-1, with TRBD2 tentatively as D gene (6 bases match). CDR3 loop: CASPAGGTEQFF. The DNA sequence follows: TGTGCCAGCCCCGCCGGGGGAACCGAGCAGTTCTTC.